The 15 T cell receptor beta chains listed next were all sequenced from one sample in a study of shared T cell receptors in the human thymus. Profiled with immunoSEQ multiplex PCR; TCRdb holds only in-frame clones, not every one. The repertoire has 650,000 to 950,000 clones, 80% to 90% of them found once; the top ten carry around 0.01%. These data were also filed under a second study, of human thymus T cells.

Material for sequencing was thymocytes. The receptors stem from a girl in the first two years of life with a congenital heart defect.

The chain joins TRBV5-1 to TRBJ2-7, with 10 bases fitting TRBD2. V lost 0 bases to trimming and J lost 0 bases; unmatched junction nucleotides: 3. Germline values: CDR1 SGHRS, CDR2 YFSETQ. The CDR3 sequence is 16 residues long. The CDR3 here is CASSLERGGLSYEQYF. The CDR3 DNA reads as TGCGCCAGCAGCTTGGAGCGGGGGGGCCTCTCCTACGAGCAGTACTTC.

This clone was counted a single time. The CDR3 coding sequence is TGTGCCAGCAGCTTAGAAGTAGGGTGCGGGCTAGCCTCTGGAAACACCATATATTTT. This translates into CASSLEVGCGLASGNTIYF. The chain has TRBV7-8 and TRBJ1-3; D is undetermined. CDR1 and CDR2 from the germline V gene are SGHVS and FQNEAQ. CDR3 length equals 19 residues. The V and J ends lost 1 base and 0 bases respectively, with 19 bases between them. The full variable domain, rest sourced from reference TRBV7-8 and TRBJ1-3, is GAGVSQSPRYKVAKRGQDVALRCDPISGHVSLFWYQQALGQGPEFLTYFQNEAQLDKSGLPSDRFFAERPEGSVSTLKIQRTQQEDSAVYLCASSLEVGCGLASGNTIYFGEGSWLTVV.

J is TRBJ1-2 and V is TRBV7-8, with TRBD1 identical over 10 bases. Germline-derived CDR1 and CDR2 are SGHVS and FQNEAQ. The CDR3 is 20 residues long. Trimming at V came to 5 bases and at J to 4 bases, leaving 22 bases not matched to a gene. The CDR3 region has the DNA TGTGCCAGCAGCCAATATCCCCCCACCGGGACAGGGGAAGGGTCCTATGGCTACACCTTC. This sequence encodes CASSQYPPTGTGEGSYGYTF.

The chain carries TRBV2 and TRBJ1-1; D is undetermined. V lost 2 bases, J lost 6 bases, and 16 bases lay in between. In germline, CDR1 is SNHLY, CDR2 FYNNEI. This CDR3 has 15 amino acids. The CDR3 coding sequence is TGTGCCAGCAGTGAAAGGGAGGCTCTAAACGCTGAAGCTTTCTTT. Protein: CASSEREALNAEAFF.

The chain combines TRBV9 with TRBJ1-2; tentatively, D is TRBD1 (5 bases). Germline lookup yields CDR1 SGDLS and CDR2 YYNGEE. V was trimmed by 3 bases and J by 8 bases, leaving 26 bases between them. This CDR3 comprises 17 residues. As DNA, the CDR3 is TGTGCCAGCAGCGACGATAAACAGGCCCTCCCGTCGGGCGGCTACACCTTC. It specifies CASSDDKQALPSGGYTF.

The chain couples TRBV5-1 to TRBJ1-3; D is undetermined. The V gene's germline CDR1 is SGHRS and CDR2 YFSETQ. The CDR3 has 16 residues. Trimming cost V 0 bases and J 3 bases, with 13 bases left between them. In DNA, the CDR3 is TGCGCCAGCAGCTTGGTGTTGGGAGGTGGTGGAAACACCATATATTTT. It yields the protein CASSLVLGGGGNTIYF.

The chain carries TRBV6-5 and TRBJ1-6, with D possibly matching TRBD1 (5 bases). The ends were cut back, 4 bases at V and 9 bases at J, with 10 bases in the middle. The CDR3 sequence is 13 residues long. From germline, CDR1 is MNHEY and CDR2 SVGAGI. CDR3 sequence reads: CASSSGGSSPLHF. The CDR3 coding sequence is TGTGCCAGCAGTTCGGGGGGTAGTTCACCCCTCCACTTT.

The CDR3 nucleotides read TGTGCCAGCAGCCTAAGGGACAGGAGAAATTCACCCCTCCACTTT. The encoded protein is CASSLRDRRNSPLHF. The V and J genes are TRBV14 and TRBJ1-6; 8 nucleotides agree with TRBD1. Per the germline V gene, CDR1 is SGHDN and CDR2 is FVKESK. The CDR3 runs 15 residues. Losses at the gene ends were 4 bases for V and 7 bases for J; bases not matched to a gene: 6.

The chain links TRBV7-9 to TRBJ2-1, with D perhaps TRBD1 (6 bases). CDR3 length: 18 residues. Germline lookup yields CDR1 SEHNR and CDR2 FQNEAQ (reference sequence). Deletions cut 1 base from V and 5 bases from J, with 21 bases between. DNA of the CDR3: TGTGCCAGCAGCTTAGTCACCGTCGGGACATTTCCAGACAATGAGCAGTTCTTC. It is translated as CASSLVTVGTFPDNEQFF.

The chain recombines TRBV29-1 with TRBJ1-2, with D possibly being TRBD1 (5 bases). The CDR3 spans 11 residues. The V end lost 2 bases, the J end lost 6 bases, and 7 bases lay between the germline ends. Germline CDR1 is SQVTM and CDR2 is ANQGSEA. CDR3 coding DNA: TGCAGCGTTGAAAAGGGGAATGGCTACACCTTC. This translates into CSVEKGNGYTF. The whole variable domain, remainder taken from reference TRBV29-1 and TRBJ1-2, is SAVISQKPSRDICQRGTSLTIQCQVDSQVTMMFWYRQQPGQSLTLIATANQGSEATYESGFVIDKFPISRPNLTFSTLTVSNMSPEDSSIYLCSVEKGNGYTFGSGTRLTVV.

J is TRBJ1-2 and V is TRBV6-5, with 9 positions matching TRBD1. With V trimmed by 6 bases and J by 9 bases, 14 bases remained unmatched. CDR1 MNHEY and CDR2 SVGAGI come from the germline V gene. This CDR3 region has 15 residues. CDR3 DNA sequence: TGTGCCAGCAGGCTGAATTCCGGGACAGGGAAGAGCTACACCTTC. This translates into CASRLNSGTGKSYTF.

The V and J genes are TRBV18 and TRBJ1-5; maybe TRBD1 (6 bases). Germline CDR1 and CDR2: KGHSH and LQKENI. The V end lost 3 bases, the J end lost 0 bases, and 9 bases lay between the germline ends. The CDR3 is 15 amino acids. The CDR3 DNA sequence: TGTGCCAGCTCACCGACAGGCCATAGCAATCAGCCCCAGCATTTT. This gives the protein CASSPTGHSNQPQHF. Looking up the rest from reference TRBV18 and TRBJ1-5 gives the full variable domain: NAGVMQNPRHLVRRRGQEARLRCSPMKGHSHVYWYRQLPEEGLKFMVYLQKENIIDESGMPKERFSAEFPKEGPSILRIQQVVRGDSAAYFCASSPTGHSNQPQHFGDGTRLSIL.

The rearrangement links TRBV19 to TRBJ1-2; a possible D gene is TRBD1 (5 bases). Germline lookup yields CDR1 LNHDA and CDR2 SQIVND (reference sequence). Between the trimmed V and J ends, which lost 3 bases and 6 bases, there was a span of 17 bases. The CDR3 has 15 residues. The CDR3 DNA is TGTGCCAGTAGTATTCCGGCAGGGCGGTCAGATGGCTACACCTTC. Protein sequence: CASSIPAGRSDGYTF. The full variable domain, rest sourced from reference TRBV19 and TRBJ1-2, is DGGITQSPKYLFRKEGQNVTLSCEQNLNHDAMYWYRQDPGQGLRLIYYSQIVNDFQKGDIAEGYSVSREKKESFPLTVTSAQKNPTAFYLCASSIPAGRSDGYTFGSGTRLTVV.

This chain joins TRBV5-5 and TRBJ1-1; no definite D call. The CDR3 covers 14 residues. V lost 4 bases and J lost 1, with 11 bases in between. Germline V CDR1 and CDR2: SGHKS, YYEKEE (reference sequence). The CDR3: CASSRVWQNTEAFF. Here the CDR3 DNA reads TGTGCCAGCAGCCGTGTTTGGCAGAACACTGAAGCTTTCTTT.

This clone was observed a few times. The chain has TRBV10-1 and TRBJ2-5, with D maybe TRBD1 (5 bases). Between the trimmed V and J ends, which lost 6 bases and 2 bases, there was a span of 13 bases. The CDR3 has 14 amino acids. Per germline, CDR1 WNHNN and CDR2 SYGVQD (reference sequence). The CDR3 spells CASSPQDSQETQYF. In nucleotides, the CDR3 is TGCGCCAGCAGCCCCCAAGACAGTCAAGAGACCCAGTACTTC.